These 29 T cell receptor beta chains were all obtained from the same sample, sequenced in a study of cytomegalovirus exposure and HLA in healthy donors. Both 60 Vbeta primers and 13 Jbeta primers went into the PCR. Sequencing was performed with immunoSEQ multiplex PCR; in TCRdb, only in-frame clones are kept and a portion is missing. Counted here are 150,000 to 200,000 clones, approximately 80% occurring once; the ten biggest clones make up 4.5% to 7.5%. The sample comprised PBMCs. The receptor set was obtained from a woman in her 30s in good health and CMV-seropositive.

The chain couples TRBV7-9 to TRBJ2-1; 7 bases agree with TRBD2. Germline V gene sequence: CDR1 SEHNR, CDR2 FQNEAQ (reference sequence). With V trimmed by 0 bases and J by 9 bases, 8 bases remained unmatched. The CDR3 contains 15 residues. The DNA for the CDR3 is TGTGCCAGCAGCTTAGCGTCTAGCGGAAGACTTGAGCAGTTCTTC. Protein: CASSLASSGRLEQFF. Drawing the rest from reference TRBV7-9 and TRBJ2-1, the complete variable domain is DTGVSQNPRHKITKRGQNVTFRCDPISEHNRLYWYRQTLGQGPEFLTYFQNEAQLEKSRLLSDRFSAERPKGSFSTLEIQRTEQGDSAMYLCASSLASSGRLEQFFGPGTRLTVL.

The chain carries TRBV11-2 and TRBJ2-7, with 7 bases fitting TRBD2. The CDR3 sequence is 13 residues long. With V trimmed by 6 bases and J by 0 bases, 2 bases remained unmatched. CDR1 is SGHAT, CDR2 FQNNGV, per germline. Here the CDR3 reads CASRGGVSYEQYF. The DNA for the CDR3 is TGTGCCAGCAGGGGGGGGGTCTCCTACGAGCAGTACTTC.

The chain links TRBV4-1 to TRBJ1-2, with 12 positions matching TRBD1. Germline V gene lookup returns CDR1 MGHRA and CDR2 YSYEKL. J gave up 4 bases and V 8 bases, and 2 bases lay outside the gene matches. The CDR3 runs 13 residues. CDR3 region: CASRDRGPYGYTF. DNA for the CDR3: TGCGCCAGCCGGGACAGGGGGCCCTATGGCTACACCTTC.

This clone was counted many times. V and J are TRBV5-1 and TRBJ1-1; 7 bases map to TRBD1. This CDR3 contains 15 residues. Germline-derived CDR1 and CDR2 are SGHRS and YFSETQ. The V segment lost 3 bases and the J segment 1 base; nucleotides outside the gene matches: 6. CDR3 DNA sequence: TGCGCCAGCAGCTACGGGACAGCCCAGAACACTGAAGCTTTCTTT. Its protein is CASSYGTAQNTEAFF.

The rearrangement uses TRBV27 and TRBJ1-1; TRBD1 agrees at 8 bases. Germline trimming cut 6 bases from V and 1 base from J; bases unmatched to any gene: 13. The CDR3 extends over 17 amino acids. Germline V lookup: CDR1 MNHEY, CDR2 SMNVEV (reference sequence). The DNA for the CDR3 is TGTGCCAGCAGGGGATGGACAGGGCTTGATACGAACACTGAAGCTTTCTTT. Protein: CASRGWTGLDTNTEAFF.

The CDR3: CASSFGSPGSGNTIYF. CDR3 DNA: TGCGCCAGCAGCTTTGGAAGCCCGGGTTCTGGAAACACCATATATTTT. This rearrangement joins TRBV5-1 to TRBJ1-3; D is ambiguous. V was cut by 2 bases and J by 1 base, with 13 bases left in between. Per germline, CDR1 SGHRS and CDR2 YFSETQ. This CDR3 region has 16 residues. Full variable domain (outside the CDR3, taken from reference TRBV5-1 and TRBJ1-3): KAGVTQTPRYLIKTRGQQVTLSCSPISGHRSVSWYQQTPGQGLQFLFEYFSETQRNKGNFPGRFSGRQFSNSRSEMNVSTLELGDSALYLCASSFGSPGSGNTIYFGEGSWLTVV.

The chain joins TRBV30 to TRBJ1-2; D remains ambiguous. The CDR3 is 14 amino acids. V shed 1 base and J shed 4 bases, with 13 bases lying between them. Germline CDR1 reads GTSNPN; CDR2 reads SVGIG (reference sequence). The DNA for the CDR3 is TGTGCCTGGAGTGGATTCGGGGTTTTCTATGGCTACACCTTC. This sequence encodes CAWSGFGVFYGYTF.

The chain employs TRBV6-1 and TRBJ2-7; the D gene is possibly TRBD1 (5 bases). In germline, CDR1 is MNHNS, CDR2 SASEGT. V was shortened by 2 bases and J by 2 bases, with 10 bases between the two germline ends. The CDR3 totals 14 residues. CDR3 sequence: CASSEYAGTYEQYF. In nucleotides, the CDR3 is TGTGCCAGCAGTGAATATGCAGGGACCTACGAGCAGTACTTC.

The chain joins TRBV6-1 to TRBJ2-7; 8 bases match TRBD2. Germline V lookup: CDR1 MNHNS, CDR2 SASEGT. V lost 5 bases to trimming and J lost 6 bases; unmatched junction nucleotides: 9. The CDR3 consists of 14 residues. CDR3 bases: TGTGCCAGCAGTCGGGGACTAGTGTTTAGCGAGCAGTACTTC. This sequence encodes CASSRGLVFSEQYF.

This chain uses TRBV15 with TRBJ2-7; D unclear. V was clipped by 0 bases and J by 0 bases, with 9 bases between them. Per the germline V gene, CDR1 is LNHNV and CDR2 is YYDKDF (reference sequence). The CDR3 consists of 15 residues. Here the CDR3 DNA reads TGTGCCACCAGCAGAGATCGGTATAGCTCCTACGAGCAGTACTTC. It is translated as CATSRDRYSSYEQYF.

This clone was seen just once. The rearrangement joins TRBV2 to TRBJ2-5, with 7 bases lining up with TRBD1. The CDR3 totals 15 residues. Germline trimming cut 6 bases from V and 5 bases from J; bases unmatched to any gene: 12. The germline CDR1 and CDR2 sequences are SNHLY and FYNNEI. CDR3: CASRPGGAWEETQYF. The DNA for the CDR3 is TGTGCCAGCAGACCAGGGGGTGCGTGGGAGGAGACCCAGTACTTC. The full variable domain, rest sourced from reference TRBV2 and TRBJ2-5, is EPEVTQTPSHQVTQMGQEVILRCVPISNHLYFYWYRQILGQKVEFLVSFYNNEISEKSEIFDDQFSVERPDGSNFTLKIRSTKLEDSAMYFCASRPGGAWEETQYFGPGTRLLVL.

The chain has TRBV18 and TRBJ1-5, with 9 nucleotides matching TRBD1. This CDR3 has 15 residues. Trimming took 4 bases from V and 4 from J; bases not matched to a gene: 5. Germline CDR1 KGHSH, CDR2 LQKENI. CDR3 nucleotides: TGTGCCAGCTCACGTCTAGACAGGGGGAATCAGCCCCAGCATTTT. This gives the protein CASSRLDRGNQPQHF.

The V and J genes are TRBV20-1 and TRBJ2-3; no clear D gene. There are 11 residues in the CDR3. Trimming took off 5 bases at V and 6 bases at J, with 9 bases between the two ends. Germline CDR1 DFQATT, CDR2 SNEGSKA (reference sequence). Here the CDR3 DNA reads TGCAGTGCTCAACCCGAGGATACGCAGTATTTT. Translating it yields CSAQPEDTQYF.

The chain carries TRBV21-1 and TRBJ1-2; the table gives TRBD1 as D, unverified against the DNA. TRBV21-1 is a pseudogene segment. CDR3 length equals 16 residues. Here the CDR3 reads CASSKGPPTSDYGYTF. The CDR3 DNA reads TGTGCCAGCAGCAAAGGCCCGCCAACGTCAGACTATGGCTACACCTTC.

Comments on this clone: One end of the junction varies from germline; a read error may be responsible. V and J are TRBV7-2 and TRBJ2-5; TRBD2 agrees at 10 bases. Germline loops: CDR1 SGHTA, CDR2 FQGNSA. The CDR3 extends over 15 amino acids. The CDR3 loop is CASTLLAGIQETQYF. The CDR3 region has the DNA TGTGCCAGCACCTTACTAGCGGGGATCCAAGAGACCCAGTACTTC.

The CDR3 region has the DNA TGTGCCAGCAGCCAAGTTCGCTTAGCGGGGACTACTAGCTCCTACGAGCAGTACTTC. Protein sequence: CASSQVRLAGTTSSYEQYF. The chain carries TRBV4-2 and TRBJ2-7; 8 bases are shared with TRBD2. The CDR3 length is 19 residues. Germline V lookup: CDR1 LGHNA, CDR2 YNFKEQ. V trimming: 1 base; J trimming: 0 bases; junction bases outside the gene matches: 14.

This clone was detected a few times. The chain joins TRBV7-2 to TRBJ1-2, with 10 bases that match TRBD1. Per the germline V gene, CDR1 is SGHTA and CDR2 is FQGNSA. The junction had 3 bases not matched to a gene; V was cut back by 8 bases and J by 3 bases. The CDR3 contains 13 residues. The CDR3 loop reads CASGQGVYYGYTF. Here the CDR3 DNA reads TGTGCCAGCGGACAGGGGGTTTACTATGGCTACACCTTC. Using reference TRBV7-2 and TRBJ1-2 for the parts outside the CDR3, the full variable domain is GAGVSQSPSNKVTEKGKDVELRCDPISGHTALYWYRQSLGQGLEFLIYFQGNSAPDKSGLPSDRFSAERTGGSVSTLTIQRTQQEDSAVYLCASGQGVYYGYTFGSGTRLTVV.

This clone turned up a few times. The genes are TRBV5-6 and TRBJ1-1; no definite D call. The CDR3 has 14 residues. Trimming removed 4 bases from V and 6 bases from J, with 16 bases in between. Germline lookup yields CDR1 SGHDT and CDR2 YYEEEE. CDR3 sequence: CASSGFGRKAEAFF. The CDR3 DNA sequence: TGTGCCAGCAGCGGCTTTGGCAGGAAGGCTGAAGCTTTCTTT. Combining the CDR3 with reference TRBV5-6 and TRBJ1-1 gives the whole variable domain DAGVTQSPTHLIKTRGQQVTLRCSPKSGHDTVSWYQQALGQGPQFIFQYYEEEERQRGNFPDRFSGHQFPNYSSELNVNALLLGDSALYLCASSGFGRKAEAFFGQGTRLTVV.

V gene TRBV6-1 combines with J gene TRBJ1-6, with TRBD1 matching 7 bases. There are 13 residues in the CDR3. The germline CDR1 and CDR2 sequences are MNHNS and SASEGT. The ends lost 10 bases at V and 6 bases at J; junction bases unmatched: 6. CDR3 loop: CATRDSLNSPLHF. CDR3 coding DNA: TGTGCCACCCGGGACAGTCTTAATTCACCCCTCCACTTT.

The chain has TRBV5-1 and TRBJ1-1; 9 bases align to TRBD1. Germline CDR1 reads SGHRS; CDR2 reads YFSETQ. This CDR3 comprises 15 residues. Trimming at V came to 3 bases and at J to 3 bases, leaving 6 bases not matched to a gene. The CDR3: CASSSRGQGDTEAFF. Here the CDR3 DNA reads TGCGCCAGCAGCTCGAGGGGACAGGGTGACACTGAAGCTTTCTTT.

The V and J genes are TRBV7-2 and TRBJ2-6; maybe TRBD1 (5 bases). The germline V and J ends were trimmed by 3 bases and 2 bases, with 8 bases remaining between them. CDR1 and CDR2 from the germline V gene are SGHTA and FQGNSA. The CDR3 totals 15 residues. The CDR3 loop is CASSFRVTGANVLTF. The CDR3 DNA sequence: TGTGCCAGCAGCTTCAGGGTCACTGGGGCCAACGTCCTGACTTTC.

The chain uses TRBV27 and TRBJ1-2; 9 bases fit TRBD1. CDR3 length equals 15 residues. V dropped 2 bases and J dropped 4; count of bases not matched to a gene: 5. CDR1 is MNHEY and CDR2 is SMNVEV in the germline V gene (reference sequence). Here the CDR3 DNA reads TGTGCCAGCAGTTTAGGACAGGGGAGCCCCTATGGCTACACCTTC. Translation: CASSLGQGSPYGYTF.

The chain carries TRBV15 and TRBJ2-1; TRBD2 might be the D (6 bases). The ends were cut back, 5 bases at V and 0 bases at J, with 11 bases in the middle. CDR3 size: 15 residues. In germline, CDR1 is LNHNV, CDR2 YYDKDF (reference sequence). Here the CDR3 reads CATSPISGSYNEQFF. In DNA form, the CDR3 reads TGTGCCACCAGCCCCATTAGCGGCTCCTACAATGAGCAGTTCTTC.

The genes are TRBV20-1 and TRBJ2-5; no clear D gene. The germline V and J ends were trimmed by 3 bases and 3 bases, with 5 bases remaining between them. This CDR3 has 11 residues. Germline V gene sequence: CDR1 DFQATT, CDR2 SNEGSKA (reference sequence). CDR3 region: CSASGEETQYF. CDR3 DNA: TGCAGTGCTAGCGGTGAAGAGACCCAGTACTTC.

The gene calls are TRBV5-1 and TRBJ2-7, with 7 bases fitting TRBD1. The CDR3 is made up of 16 amino acids. Losses at the gene ends were 4 bases for V and 4 bases for J; bases not matched to a gene: 14. CDR1 and CDR2 from the germline V gene are SGHRS and YFSETQ. CDR3 coding DNA: TGCGCCAGCAGCCCCTATAAAGACAGGGTTTCTTACGAGCAGTACTTC. It translates to CASSPYKDRVSYEQYF.

The genes are TRBV28 and TRBJ2-5; 7 nucleotides match TRBD1. CDR1 MDHEN and CDR2 SYDVKM come from the germline V gene. This CDR3 spans 15 amino acids. V shed 6 bases, J shed 7 bases, and the junction held 14 bases outside the gene matches. The CDR3 loop is CASRTPGQRLRTQYF. Here the CDR3 DNA reads TGTGCCAGCAGAACGCCGGGACAGCGCTTACGGACCCAGTACTTC.

This CDR3 is CASRQNYEQYF. The CDR3 DNA reads TGTGCCAGCAGACAGAACTACGAGCAGTACTTC. The chain uses TRBV27 and TRBJ2-7; D not certain. This CDR3 is 11 amino acids long. V lost 6 bases, J lost 3 bases, and 6 bases lay in between. From germline, CDR1 is MNHEY and CDR2 SMNVEV (reference sequence).

The genes are TRBV7-8 and TRBJ2-5; possibly TRBD2 for D (5 bases). The CDR3 runs 14 residues. V was shortened by 2 bases and J by 5 bases, with 12 bases between the two germline ends. The V gene's germline CDR1 is SGHVS and CDR2 FQNEAQ. CDR3 DNA: TGTGCCAGCAGCTTAAGGGCAGCGGTGGAGACCCAGTACTTC. It encodes CASSLRAAVETQYF.

J is TRBJ2-5 and V is TRBV4-3; D is unclear. Germline values: CDR1 LGHNA, CDR2 YSLEER. V lost 0 bases and J lost 1, with 9 bases in between. The CDR3 runs 15 residues. CDR3 sequence (DNA): TGCGCCAGCAGCCAAGATTGGGCTGGCCAAGAGACCCAGTACTTC. This gives the protein CASSQDWAGQETQYF.